These 10 T cell receptor beta chains were sequenced from one sample in a study of identical twins. Via MiXCR, TCRdb re-called the 5' RACE reads, giving one row per CDR3 protein. The table has roughly 150,000 distinct CDR3 sequences, approximately 4% seen once; the top ten hold around 8%. The sample taken for sequencing was memory T cells sorted from blood. These receptors all stem from a man aged 18 to 30 in good health.

This clonotype was recorded many times. The chain combines TRBV14 with TRBJ1-1; D remains unclear. Germline CDR1 reads SGHDN; CDR2 reads FVKESK. The CDR3 loop spans 15 amino acids. The V end was cut by 2 bases, the J end by 5 bases, with 15 bases between. The CDR3 DNA is TGTGCCAGCAGCCAAAGGAGTTTAGGAGGGACTGAAGCTTTCTTT. Amino acid sequence: CASSQRSLGGTEAFF.

This clonotype was detected many times. The rearrangement joins TRBV3-1 to TRBJ1-1, with D possibly being TRBD1 (6 bases). CDR3 length equals 12 residues. Germline loops: CDR1 LGHDT, CDR2 YNNKEL (reference sequence). The ends were cut back, 4 bases at V and 8 bases at J, with 11 bases in the middle. CDR3 coding DNA: TGTGCCAGCAGCCGACCAGGGGCCGAAGCTTTCTTT. It yields the protein CASSRPGAEAFF.

Many counts were recorded for this clonotype. V gene TRBV5-1 combines with J gene TRBJ1-2; D possibly corresponds to TRBD1 (5 bases). The V and J ends lost 4 bases and 5 bases respectively, with 18 bases between them. This CDR3 has 15 residues. The germline V gene has CDR1 SGHRS and CDR2 YFSETQ. The DNA of the CDR3 is TGCGCCAGCAGCCCCTCTAGCGCCCGGGGGTATGGCTACACCTTC. Amino acid sequence: CASSPSSARGYGYTF.

Details on this clonotype: A much larger clone is a single base away; this may be a read error. The rearrangement joins TRBV12-5 to TRBJ2-4, with TRBD1 matching over 9 bases. With 2 bases clipped from V and 7 bases from J, the junction kept 3 bases outside the gene matches. CDR3 size: 14 residues. Germline V CDR1 and CDR2: LGHNT, FRNRAP. DNA for the CDR3: TGTGCTAGTGGTTTGACAGGGGGCACGAACATTCAGTACTTC. Its protein product is CASGLTGGTNIQYF.

This chain uses TRBV20-1 with TRBJ2-5, with D possibly called TRBD1 or TRBD2 (6 bases each). Trimming removed 5 bases at V and 5 bases at J, with 21 bases between. The CDR3 has 15 residues. Germline assignment: CDR1 DFQATT and CDR2 SNEGSKA (reference sequence). The CDR3: CSADRDAGGGETQYF. CDR3 sequence (DNA): TGCAGTGCTGACCGGGACGCCGGGGGCGGGGAGACCCAGTACTTC.

This clonotype was seen at least ten times. The chain combines TRBV20-1 with TRBJ2-1, with 13 bases that match TRBD2. Germline CDR1 reads DFQATT; CDR2 reads SNEGSKA (reference sequence). The J segment lost 5 bases and the V segment lost 6 bases, leaving 13 bases of the junction unmatched. This CDR3 contains 17 residues. The CDR3 DNA is TGCAGTGCCCCAACTGTACCGGGACTAGCGGGAAACAATGAGCAGTTCTTC. Its protein product is CSAPTVPGLAGNNEQFF.

This clonotype was seen more than once but under ten times. The CDR3 is CASSPSGFYNEQFF. In DNA form, the CDR3 reads TGTGCCAGCAGTCCTAGCGGGTTCTACAATGAGCAGTTCTTC. The chain employs TRBV12-3 or TRBV12-4 and TRBJ2-1; 8 positions match TRBD2. V shed 5 bases, J shed 3 bases, and the junction held 3 bases outside the gene matches. The CDR3 totals 14 residues.

This clonotype was recorded at least ten times. The chain links TRBV7-6 to TRBJ2-1; no clear D gene. The CDR3 loop spans 16 amino acids. The V and J ends lost 5 bases and 6 bases respectively, with 20 bases between them. Germline values: CDR1 SGHVS, CDR2 FNYEAQ. In DNA form, the CDR3 reads TGTGCCAGCAGCCCGGCTGGGTTTGGAATCTCCAATGAGCAGTTCTTC. Its translation is CASSPAGFGISNEQFF.

This clonotype was picked up many times. This chain uses TRBV15 with TRBJ2-3; 9 bases line up with TRBD2. Losses at the gene ends were 3 bases for V and 2 bases for J; bases not matched to a gene: 6. From germline, CDR1 is LNHNV and CDR2 YYDKDF (reference sequence). The CDR3 is 16 residues long. CDR3 sequence reads: CATSRVSGRATDTQYF. DNA of the CDR3: TGTGCCACCAGCAGGGTTAGCGGGAGAGCCACAGATACGCAGTATTTT.

This clonotype was counted ten times or more. CDR3 loop: CASSLIRASSYNEQFF. Written as DNA, the CDR3 is TGTGCCAGCAGTTTAATTCGGGCGAGCTCCTACAATGAGCAGTTCTTC. This chain joins TRBV12-3 or TRBV12-4 and TRBJ2-1; D uncertain. This CDR3 contains 16 residues. V was cut by 2 bases and J by 0 bases, with 11 bases left in between.